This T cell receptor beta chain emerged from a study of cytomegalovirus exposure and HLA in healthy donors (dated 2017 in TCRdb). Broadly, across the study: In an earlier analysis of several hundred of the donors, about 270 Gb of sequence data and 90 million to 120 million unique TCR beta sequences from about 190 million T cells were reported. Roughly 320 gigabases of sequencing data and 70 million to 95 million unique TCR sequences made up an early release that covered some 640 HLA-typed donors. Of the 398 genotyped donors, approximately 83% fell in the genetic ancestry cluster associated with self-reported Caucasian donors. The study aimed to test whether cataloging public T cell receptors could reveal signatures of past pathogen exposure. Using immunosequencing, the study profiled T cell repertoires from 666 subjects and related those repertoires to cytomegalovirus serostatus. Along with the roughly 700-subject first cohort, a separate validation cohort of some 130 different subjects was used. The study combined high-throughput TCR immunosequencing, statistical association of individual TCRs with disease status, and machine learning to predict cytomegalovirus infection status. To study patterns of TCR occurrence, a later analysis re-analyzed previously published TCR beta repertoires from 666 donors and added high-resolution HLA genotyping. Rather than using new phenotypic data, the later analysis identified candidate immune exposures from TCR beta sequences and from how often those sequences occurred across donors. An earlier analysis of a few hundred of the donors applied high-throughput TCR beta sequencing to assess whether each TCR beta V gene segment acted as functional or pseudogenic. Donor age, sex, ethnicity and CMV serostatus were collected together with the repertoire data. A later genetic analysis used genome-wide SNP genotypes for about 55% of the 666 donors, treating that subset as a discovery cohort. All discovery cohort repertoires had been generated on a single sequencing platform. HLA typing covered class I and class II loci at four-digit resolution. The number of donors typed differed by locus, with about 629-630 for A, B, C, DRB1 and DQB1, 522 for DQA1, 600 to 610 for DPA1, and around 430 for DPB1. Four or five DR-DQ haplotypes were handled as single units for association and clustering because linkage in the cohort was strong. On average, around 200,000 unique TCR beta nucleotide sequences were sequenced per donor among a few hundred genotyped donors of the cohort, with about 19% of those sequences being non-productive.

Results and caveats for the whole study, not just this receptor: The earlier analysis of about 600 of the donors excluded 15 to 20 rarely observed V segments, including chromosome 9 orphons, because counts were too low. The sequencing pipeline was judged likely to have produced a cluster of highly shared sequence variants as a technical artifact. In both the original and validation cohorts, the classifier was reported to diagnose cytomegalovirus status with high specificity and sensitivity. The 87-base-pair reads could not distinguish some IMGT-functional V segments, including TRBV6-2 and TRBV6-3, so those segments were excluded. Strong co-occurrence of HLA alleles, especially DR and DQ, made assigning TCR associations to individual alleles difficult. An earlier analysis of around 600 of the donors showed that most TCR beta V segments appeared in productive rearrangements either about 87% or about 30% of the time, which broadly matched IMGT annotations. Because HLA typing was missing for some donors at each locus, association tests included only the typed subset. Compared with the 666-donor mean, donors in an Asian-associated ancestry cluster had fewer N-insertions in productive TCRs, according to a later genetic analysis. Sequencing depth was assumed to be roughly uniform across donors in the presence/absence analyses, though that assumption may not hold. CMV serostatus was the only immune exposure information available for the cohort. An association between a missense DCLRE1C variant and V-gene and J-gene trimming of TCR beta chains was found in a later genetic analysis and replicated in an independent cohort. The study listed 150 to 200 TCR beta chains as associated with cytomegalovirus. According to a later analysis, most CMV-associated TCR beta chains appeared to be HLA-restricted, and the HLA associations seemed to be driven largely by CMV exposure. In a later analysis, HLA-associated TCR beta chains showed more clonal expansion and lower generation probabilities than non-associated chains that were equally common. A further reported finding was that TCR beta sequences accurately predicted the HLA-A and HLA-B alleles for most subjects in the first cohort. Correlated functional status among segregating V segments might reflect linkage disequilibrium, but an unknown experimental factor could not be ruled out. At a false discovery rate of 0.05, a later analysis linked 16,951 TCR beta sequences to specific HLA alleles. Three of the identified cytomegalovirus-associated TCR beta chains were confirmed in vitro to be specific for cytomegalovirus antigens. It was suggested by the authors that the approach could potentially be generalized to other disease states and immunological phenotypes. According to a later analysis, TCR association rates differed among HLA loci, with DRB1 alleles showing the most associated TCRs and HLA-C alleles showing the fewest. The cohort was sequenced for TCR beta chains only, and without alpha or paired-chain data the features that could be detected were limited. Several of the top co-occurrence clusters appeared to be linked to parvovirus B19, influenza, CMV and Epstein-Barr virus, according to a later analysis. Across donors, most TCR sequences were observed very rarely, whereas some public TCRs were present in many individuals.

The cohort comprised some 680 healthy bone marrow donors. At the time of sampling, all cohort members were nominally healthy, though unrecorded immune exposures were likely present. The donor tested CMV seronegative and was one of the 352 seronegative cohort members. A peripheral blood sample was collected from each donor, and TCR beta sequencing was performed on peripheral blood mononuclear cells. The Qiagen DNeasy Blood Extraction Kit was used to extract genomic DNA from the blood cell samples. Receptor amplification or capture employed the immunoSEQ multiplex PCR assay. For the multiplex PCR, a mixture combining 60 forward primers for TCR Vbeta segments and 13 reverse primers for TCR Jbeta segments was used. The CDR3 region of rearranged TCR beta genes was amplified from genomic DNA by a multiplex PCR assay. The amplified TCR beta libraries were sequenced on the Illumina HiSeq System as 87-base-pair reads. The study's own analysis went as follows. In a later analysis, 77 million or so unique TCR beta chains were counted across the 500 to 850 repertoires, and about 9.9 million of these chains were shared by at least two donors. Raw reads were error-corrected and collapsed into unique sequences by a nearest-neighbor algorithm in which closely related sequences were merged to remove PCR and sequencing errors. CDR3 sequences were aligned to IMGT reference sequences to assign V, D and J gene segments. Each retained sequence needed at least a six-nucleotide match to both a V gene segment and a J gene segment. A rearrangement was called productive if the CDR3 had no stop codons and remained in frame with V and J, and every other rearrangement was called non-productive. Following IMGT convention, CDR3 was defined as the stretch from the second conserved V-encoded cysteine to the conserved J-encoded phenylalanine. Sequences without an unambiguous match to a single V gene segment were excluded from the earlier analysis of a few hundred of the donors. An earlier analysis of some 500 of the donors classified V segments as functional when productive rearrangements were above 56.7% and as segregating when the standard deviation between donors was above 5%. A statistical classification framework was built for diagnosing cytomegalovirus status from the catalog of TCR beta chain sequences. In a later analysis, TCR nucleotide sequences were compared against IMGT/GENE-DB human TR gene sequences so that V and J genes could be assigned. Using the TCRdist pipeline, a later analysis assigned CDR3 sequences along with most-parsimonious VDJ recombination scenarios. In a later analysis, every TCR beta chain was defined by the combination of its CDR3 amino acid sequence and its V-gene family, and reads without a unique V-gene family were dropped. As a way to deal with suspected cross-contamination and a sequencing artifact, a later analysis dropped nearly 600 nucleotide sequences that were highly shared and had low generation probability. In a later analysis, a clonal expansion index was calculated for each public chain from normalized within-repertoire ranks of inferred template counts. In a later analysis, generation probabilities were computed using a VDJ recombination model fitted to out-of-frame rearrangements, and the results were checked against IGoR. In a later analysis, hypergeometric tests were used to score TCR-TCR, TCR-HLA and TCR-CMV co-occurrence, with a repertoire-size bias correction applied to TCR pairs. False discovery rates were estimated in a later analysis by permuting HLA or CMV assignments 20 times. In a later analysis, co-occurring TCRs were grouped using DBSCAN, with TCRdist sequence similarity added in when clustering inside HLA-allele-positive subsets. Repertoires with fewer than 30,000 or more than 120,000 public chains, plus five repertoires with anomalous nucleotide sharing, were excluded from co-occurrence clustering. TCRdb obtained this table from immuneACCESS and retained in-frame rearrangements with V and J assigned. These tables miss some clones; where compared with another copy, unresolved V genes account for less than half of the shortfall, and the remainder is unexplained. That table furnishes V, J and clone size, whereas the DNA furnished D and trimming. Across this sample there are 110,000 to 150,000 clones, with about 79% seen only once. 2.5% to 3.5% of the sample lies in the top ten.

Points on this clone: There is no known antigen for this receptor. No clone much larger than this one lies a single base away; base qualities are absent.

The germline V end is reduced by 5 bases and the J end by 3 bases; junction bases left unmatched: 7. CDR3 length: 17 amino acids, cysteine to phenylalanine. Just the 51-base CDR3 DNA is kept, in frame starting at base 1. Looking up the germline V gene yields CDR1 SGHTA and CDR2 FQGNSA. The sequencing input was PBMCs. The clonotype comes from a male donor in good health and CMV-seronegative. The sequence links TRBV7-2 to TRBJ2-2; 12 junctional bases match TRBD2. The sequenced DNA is TGTGCCAGCAGCCGGACTAGCGGGGACATGTACACCGGGGAGCTGTTTTTT. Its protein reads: CASSRTSGDMYTGELFF.